This T cell receptor beta chain originates from a study of a mutant IDH1 vaccine in newly diagnosed glioma. In the study overall: Averaging approximately 40 years of age, treated patients were about 60% male and around 40% female. Patients were pretreated with radiotherapy, temozolomide, or both, mostly both. Study-level results: Pseudoprogression seemed unrelated to changes in top peripheral T cell clonotypes. It was about 95% of patients that developed vaccine-induced immune responses.

CDR1 is MGHRA and CDR2 is YSYEKL in the germline V gene. Trimming took 0 bases from V and 3 from J; bases not matched to a gene: 4. This CDR3 region has 15 residues. In its sample, this clone was seen once. Its antigen is currently unknown. This sample's time point: week 35, safety follow-up. The investigators gave 300 ug of mutant IDH1 20-mer peptide in each vaccine dose, together with topical imiquimod. This table comes from immunoSEQ multiplex PCR, and its TCRdb copy is limited to in-frame clones, with some not included. The sample shows roughly 26,000 clones, approximately 82% of them seen only once.

The receptor was derived from a man aged 25-45 years with glioma. The sequenced sample was PBMCs, obtained from a glioma patient whose treatment included an IDH1 peptide vaccine. This chain links TRBV4-1 with TRBJ1-1; the match to TRBD1 covers 7 bases. The CDR3 here is CASSQEDREYTEAFF. CDR3 DNA: TGCGCCAGCAGCCAAGAAGACAGGGAATACACTGAAGCTTTCTTT.